The 7 T cell receptor beta chains below all came from one sample that was sequenced in a study of cytomegalovirus exposure and HLA in healthy donors. PCR used 60 Vbeta primers and 13 Jbeta primers. The data were produced by immunoSEQ multiplex PCR, yet TCRdb's version contains in-frame clones alone and is incomplete. The sample lists over 150,000 clones; roughly 84% were seen once. Sequences were obtained from PBMCs. Every receptor here comes from a boy younger than 10 in good health and CMV-seronegative.

This rearrangement joins TRBV28 to TRBJ2-7; a weak D match, TRBD1 (5 bases). The CDR3 totals 12 residues. The V end was cut by 5 bases, the J end by 2 bases, with 7 bases between. Germline assignment: CDR1 MDHEN and CDR2 SYDVKM. The CDR3 is CASSLRAYEQYF. CDR3 sequence (DNA): TGTGCCAGCAGTCTCAGGGCCTACGAGCAGTACTTC.

This chain connects TRBV5-1 to TRBJ1-2; D unclear. V shed 4 bases and J shed 4 bases, with 11 bases lying between them. This CDR3 has 13 residues. The V gene's germline CDR1 is SGHRS and CDR2 YFSETQ. The CDR3 loop is CASSLYGVYGYTF. The DNA for the CDR3 is TGCGCCAGCAGCCTCTACGGGGTCTATGGCTACACCTTC.

J is TRBJ2-3 and V is TRBV7-9, with 7 positions matching TRBD2. CDR3 length: 15 amino acids. Looked up from germline, CDR1 is SEHNR and CDR2 is FQNEAQ (reference sequence). J was trimmed by 2 bases and V by 1 base; bases with no gene match: 3. The chain's CDR3 is CASSLVAGVTDTQYF. CDR3 bases: TGTGCCAGCAGCTTAGTGGCGGGAGTCACAGATACGCAGTATTTT.

The rearrangement links TRBV5-1 to TRBJ2-7; 7 bases fit TRBD1. Germline trimming cut 5 bases from V and 9 bases from J; bases unmatched to any gene: 8. Germline values: CDR1 SGHRS, CDR2 YFSETQ. The CDR3 totals 12 residues. The CDR3 region is CASSSQGKVQYF. CDR3 DNA: TGCGCCAGCAGTTCACAGGGGAAAGTGCAGTACTTC.

The V and J genes are TRBV29-1 and TRBJ1-2; perhaps TRBD1 as D (6 bases). CDR3 length: 12 residues. Germline-derived CDR1 and CDR2 are SQVTM and ANQGSEA. Trimming took 6 bases from V and 4 from J, leaving 12 bases between them. DNA for the CDR3: TGCAGCGTCCTCCCGGACAGCTATGGCTACACCTTC. It is translated as CSVLPDSYGYTF.

The V and J genes are TRBV5-4 and TRBJ2-5; TRBD2 is a possible D gene (6 bases). The length of the CDR3 is 14 residues. V shed 3 bases and J shed 0 bases, with 9 bases lying between them. The V gene's germline CDR1 is SGHNT and CDR2 YYREEE (reference sequence). The CDR3 region has the DNA TGTGCCAGCAGCTCCCGCGGGGACCAAGAGACCCAGTACTTC. Translation gives CASSSRGDQETQYF.

This clone was counted only a few times. DNA for the CDR3: TGCGCCAGCAGCCATCCCCTTAGCTACACTGAAGCTTTCTTT. Translation gives CASSHPLSYTEAFF. The chain uses TRBV4-1 and TRBJ1-1; D is unclear. Trimming stripped 3 bases from V and 3 bases from J, with 11 bases between. CDR1 is MGHRA and CDR2 is YSYEKL in the germline V gene. The CDR3 extends over 14 amino acids.